This T cell receptor (beta chain) was observed in a study of T cells in Graves' hyperthyroidism and ophthalmopathy. RNA transcripts were the template for amplifying TCR beta CDR3 regions. The study used the HTBI primer set for a first-round RT-PCR of the TCR CDR3. TCRdb reanalysed the multiplex PCR reads using MiXCR and keeps one entry per CDR3 protein. The sample holds more than 300,000 distinct CDR3 sequences; about 15% are singletons and the top ten take approximately 9.9%. This clonotype was observed a few times. This CDR3 is built from 13 residues. Trimming shortened V by 4 bases and J by 9 bases, and 16 bases separated the two germline ends. Germline V gene sequence: CDR1 GTSNPN, CDR2 SVGIG (reference sequence).

This sequence joins TRBV30 and TRBJ2-1, with D tentatively TRBD1 or TRBD2 (5 bases each). Sequencing used blood. The TCR originated in an older woman with Graves' hyperthyroidism. CDR3 in amino acids: CAWNDGGGIEQFF. Written as DNA, the CDR3 is TGTGCCTGGAATGACGGTGGGGGAATTGAGCAGTTCTTC.